The T cell receptor (beta chain) described here comes from a study of control samples from healthy donors and cancer patients. The germline V gene has CDR1 SGHTA and CDR2 FQGTGA. V lost 3 bases to trimming and J lost 4 bases, with 9 bases between them. This CDR3 comprises 13 residues. Here immunoSEQ multiplex PCR was the method, and the copy in TCRdb shows in-frame clones only, minus some. This sample has tens of thousands of clones, with approximately 82% found just once. The specimen sequenced was blood. The receptor was isolated from a man in his sixties in good health. V and J are TRBV7-3 and TRBJ2-5; no clear D. The DNA for the CDR3 is TGTGCCAGCAGCTTTAGGGAAGGAGAGACCCAGTACTTC. Its protein is CASSFREGETQYF.